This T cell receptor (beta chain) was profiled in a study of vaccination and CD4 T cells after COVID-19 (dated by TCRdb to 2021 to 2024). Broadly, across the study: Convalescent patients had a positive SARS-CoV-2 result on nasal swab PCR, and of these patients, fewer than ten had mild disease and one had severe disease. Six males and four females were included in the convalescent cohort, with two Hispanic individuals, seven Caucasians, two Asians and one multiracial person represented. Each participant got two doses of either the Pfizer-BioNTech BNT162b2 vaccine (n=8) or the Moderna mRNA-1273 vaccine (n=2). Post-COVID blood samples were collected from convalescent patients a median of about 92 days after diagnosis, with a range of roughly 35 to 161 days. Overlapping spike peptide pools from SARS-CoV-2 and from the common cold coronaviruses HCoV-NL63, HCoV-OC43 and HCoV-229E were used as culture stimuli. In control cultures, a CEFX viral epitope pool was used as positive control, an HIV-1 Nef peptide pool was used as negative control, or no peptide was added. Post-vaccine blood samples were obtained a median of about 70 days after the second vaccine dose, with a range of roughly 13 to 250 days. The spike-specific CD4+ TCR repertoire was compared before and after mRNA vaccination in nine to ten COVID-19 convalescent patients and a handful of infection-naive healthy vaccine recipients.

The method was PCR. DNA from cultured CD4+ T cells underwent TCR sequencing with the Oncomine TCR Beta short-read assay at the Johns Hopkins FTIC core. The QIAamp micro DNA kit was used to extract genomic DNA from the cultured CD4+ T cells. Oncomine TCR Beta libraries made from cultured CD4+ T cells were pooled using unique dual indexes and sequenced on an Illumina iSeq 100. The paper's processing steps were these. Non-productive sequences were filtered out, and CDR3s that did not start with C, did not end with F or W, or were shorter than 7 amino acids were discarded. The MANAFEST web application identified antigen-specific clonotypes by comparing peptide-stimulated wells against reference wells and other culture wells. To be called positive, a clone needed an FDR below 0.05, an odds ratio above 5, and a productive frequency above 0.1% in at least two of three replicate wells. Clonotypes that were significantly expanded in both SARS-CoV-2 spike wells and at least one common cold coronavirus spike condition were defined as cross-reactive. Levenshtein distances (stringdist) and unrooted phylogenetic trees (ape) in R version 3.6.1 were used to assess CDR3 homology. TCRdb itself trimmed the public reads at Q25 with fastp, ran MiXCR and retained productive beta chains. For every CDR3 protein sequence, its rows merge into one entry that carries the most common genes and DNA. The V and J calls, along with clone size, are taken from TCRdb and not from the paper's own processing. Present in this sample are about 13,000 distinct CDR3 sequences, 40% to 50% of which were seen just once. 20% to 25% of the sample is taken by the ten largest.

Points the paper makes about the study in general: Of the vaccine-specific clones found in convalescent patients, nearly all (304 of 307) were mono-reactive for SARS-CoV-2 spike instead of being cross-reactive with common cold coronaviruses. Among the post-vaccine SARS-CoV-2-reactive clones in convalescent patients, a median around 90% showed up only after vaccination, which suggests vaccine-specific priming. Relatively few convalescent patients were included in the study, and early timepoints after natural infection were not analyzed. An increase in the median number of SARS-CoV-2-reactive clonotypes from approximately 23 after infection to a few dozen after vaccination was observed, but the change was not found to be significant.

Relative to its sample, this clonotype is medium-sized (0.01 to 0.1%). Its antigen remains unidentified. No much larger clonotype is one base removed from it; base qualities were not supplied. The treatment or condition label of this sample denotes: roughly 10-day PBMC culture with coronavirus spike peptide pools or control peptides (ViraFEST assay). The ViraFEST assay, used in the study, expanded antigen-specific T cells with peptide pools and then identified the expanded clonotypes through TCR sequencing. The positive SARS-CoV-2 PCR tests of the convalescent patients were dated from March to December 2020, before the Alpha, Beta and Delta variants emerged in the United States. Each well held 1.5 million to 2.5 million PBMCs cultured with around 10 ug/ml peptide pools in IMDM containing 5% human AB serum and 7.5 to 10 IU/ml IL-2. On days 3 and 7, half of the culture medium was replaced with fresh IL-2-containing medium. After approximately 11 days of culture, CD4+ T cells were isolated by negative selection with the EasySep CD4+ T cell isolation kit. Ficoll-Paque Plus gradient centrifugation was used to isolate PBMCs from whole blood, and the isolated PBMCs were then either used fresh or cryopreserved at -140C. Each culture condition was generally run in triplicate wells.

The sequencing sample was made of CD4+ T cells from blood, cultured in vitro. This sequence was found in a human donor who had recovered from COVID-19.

CDR3 region: CASSPGTGGMEETQYF. The DNA sequence reads TGTGCCAGCAGCCCCGGGACAGGTGGGATGGAAGAGACCCAGTACTTC. This chain is built from TRBV5-4 and TRBJ2-5; 8 nucleotides in the junction match TRBD1. V is trimmed back by 4 bases and J by 3 bases, and the junction contains 11 bases that no gene match accounts for. CDR1 and CDR2 are drawn from the germline V gene (reference sequence): SGHNT, YYREEE. The CDR3 numbers 16 residues from cysteine through phenylalanine. The kept DNA is CDR3 alone, 48 bases in frame from the first base.